Each of the 24 T cell receptor beta chains below was sequenced from the same sample in a study of T cell clonotyping in hematopoietic cell transplantation. Here immunoSEQ multiplex PCR was the method, and the copy in TCRdb shows in-frame clones only, minus some. The sample shows roughly 37,000 clones, about 90% of them seen only once. Sequencing input: peripheral blood mononuclear cells. These receptors were collected from a woman between 40 and 50 years old in good health. Some clones in this sample may be carry-over from other donors' samples.

The gene calls are TRBV5-1 and TRBJ2-2; D is tentatively TRBD1 or TRBD2 (5 bases each). Germline V gene sequence: CDR1 SGHRS, CDR2 YFSETQ. The length of the CDR3 is 16 residues. V gave up 0 bases and J gave up 6 bases, with 15 bases separating them. This CDR3 reads CASSLAPGPSPGELFF. In DNA, the CDR3 is TGCGCCAGCAGCTTGGCTCCGGGACCCTCACCCGGGGAGCTGTTTTTT.

The V and J genes are TRBV27 and TRBJ1-2; D gene uncertain. CDR3 size: 14 residues. CDR1 and CDR2 from the germline V gene are MNHEY and SMNVEV (reference sequence). V was clipped by 1 base and J by 8 bases, with 14 bases between them. The CDR3 region has the DNA TGTGCCAGCAGTTTATGGGCAGGATCGAAGGGCTACACCTTC. Protein sequence: CASSLWAGSKGYTF.

The V and J genes are TRBV4-3 and TRBJ2-7; no clear D. The germline V gene encodes CDR1 LGHNA and CDR2 YSLEER. V lost 0 bases and J 0 bases, leaving 9 bases between the germline ends. This CDR3 region has 15 residues. The CDR3 sequence is CASSQDRQSSYEQYF. The CDR3 DNA reads TGCGCCAGCAGCCAAGACAGGCAAAGCTCCTACGAGCAGTACTTC.

The chain carries TRBV28 and TRBJ2-2, with TRBD2 matching 8 bases. V shed 4 bases, J shed 1 base, and the junction held 14 bases outside the gene matches. The CDR3 has 19 residues. Germline V CDR1 and CDR2: MDHEN, SYDVKM. The CDR3 sequence: CASSSRLAGWGRNTGELFF. The CDR3 region has the DNA TGTGCCAGCAGTTCGAGGCTAGCGGGTTGGGGAAGGAACACCGGGGAGCTGTTTTTT.

The J gene is TRBJ2-1, the V gene TRBV28; possibly TRBD2 for D (6 bases). Germline V gene sequence: CDR1 MDHEN, CDR2 SYDVKM. The CDR3 consists of 11 residues. The ends were cut back, 5 bases at V and 14 bases at J, with 13 bases in the middle. The chain's CDR3 is CASSNLARKFF. The CDR3 DNA sequence: TGTGCCAGCAGTAACCTAGCGAGAAAGTTCTTC.

The chain links TRBV27 to TRBJ2-7; D gene unclear. The CDR3 covers 9 residues. Germline CDR1 reads MNHEY; CDR2 reads SMNVEV (reference sequence). V was pared by 0 bases and J by 13 bases, with 4 bases between. The CDR3 region has the DNA TGTGCCAGCAGTTTATCAGAATACTTC. Translation gives CASSLSEYF.

V usage is TRBV29-1 and J usage is TRBJ2-7, with 8 bases fitting TRBD2. J lost 2 bases, V lost 4 bases, and 19 bases had no gene match. The CDR3 consists of 18 residues. Germline V lookup: CDR1 SQVTM, CDR2 ANQGSEA. CDR3 sequence reads: CSVAGEGGRSGDTYEQYF. The CDR3 DNA reads as TGCAGCGTTGCGGGTGAGGGTGGGCGTAGCGGGGATACCTACGAGCAGTACTTC.

In regard to this clone: It is likely a read error, because the conserved phenylalanine at the end of the CDR3 is missing. It is unclear where the CDR3 begins or ends on the DNA, so no DNA is shown, and the CDR3 is as TCRdb lists it. This rearrangement joins TRBV10-2 to TRBJ2-7; no DNA check was done on the table's D call, TRBD1. The CDR3 adds up to 10 amino acids, both ends counted. Looked up from germline, CDR1 is WSHSY and CDR2 is SAAADI. This CDR3 is CASRTARTKC.

V usage is TRBV30 and J usage is TRBJ2-7; D is undetermined. The CDR3 consists of 12 residues. Germline CDR1 and CDR2: GTSNPN and SVGIG (reference sequence). The V and J ends lost 4 bases and 2 bases respectively, with 9 bases between them. This CDR3 reads CAWNVLTYEQYF. The CDR3 DNA follows: TGTGCCTGGAACGTCCTAACCTACGAGCAGTACTTC.

The chain links TRBV2 to TRBJ2-7; TRBD1 matches 8 bases. CDR3 length: 14 residues. The junction had 7 bases not matched to a gene; V was cut back by 6 bases and J by 3 bases. Germline V gives CDR1 SNHLY, CDR2 FYNNEI. The CDR3 here is CASSPYGQGYEQYF. DNA for the CDR3: TGTGCCAGCAGCCCCTACGGACAGGGCTACGAGCAGTACTTC.

The chain has TRBV7-3 and TRBJ2-3; 7 bases agree with TRBD2. The CDR3 contains 15 residues. The V gene's germline CDR1 is SGHTA and CDR2 FQGTGA. The junction had 6 bases not matched to a gene; V was cut back by 1 base and J by 5 bases. Here the CDR3 reads CASSLSGGRGDTQYF. CDR3 coding DNA: TGTGCCAGCAGCTTAAGTGGCGGGAGAGGAGATACGCAGTATTTT.

The V call is TRBV19, the J call TRBJ2-1; D ambiguous. The CDR3 runs to 13 residues. Germline V gene lookup returns CDR1 LNHDA and CDR2 SQIVND (reference sequence). Trimming removed 3 bases from V and 5 bases from J, with 8 bases in between. Here the CDR3 reads CASSIGYNNEQFF. The DNA of the CDR3 is TGTGCCAGTAGTATCGGCTACAACAATGAGCAGTTCTTC.

V usage is TRBV19 and J usage is TRBJ1-4; 7 bases are shared with TRBD1. Per the germline V gene, CDR1 is LNHDA and CDR2 is SQIVND (reference sequence). The CDR3 contains 13 residues. J gave up 8 bases and V 5 bases, and 5 bases lay outside the gene matches. The CDR3 spells CASSPGGGEKLFF. CDR3 sequence (DNA): TGTGCCAGTAGTCCAGGGGGTGGCGAAAAACTGTTTTTT.

This clone has just one count. The chain recombines TRBV6-1 with TRBJ2-7; D gene uncertain. The CDR3 extends over 15 amino acids. Trimming cost V 0 bases and J 3 bases, with 12 bases left between them. Germline CDR1 MNHNS, CDR2 SASEGT. The DNA for the CDR3 is TGTGCCAGCAGTGAAGCCCGGGCCGCCAACTACGAGCAGTACTTC. Its translation: CASSEARAANYEQYF.

The chain has TRBV28 and TRBJ2-7, with D hard to call. V lost 2 bases, J lost 1 base, and 9 bases lay in between. Germline CDR1 reads MDHEN; CDR2 reads SYDVKM. This CDR3 spans 14 amino acids. CDR3 loop: CASSLGGGSYEQYF. DNA of the CDR3: TGTGCCAGCAGTTTAGGTGGCGGATCCTACGAGCAGTACTTC.

The chain links TRBV20-1 to TRBJ2-7; D is possibly TRBD2 (5 bases). This CDR3 comprises 10 residues. Germline assignment: CDR1 DFQATT and CDR2 SNEGSKA (reference sequence). V dropped 6 bases and J dropped 3 bases, with 6 bases sitting between them. CDR3 DNA sequence: TGCAGTGCCGGGAACTACGAGCAGTACTTC. Its translation: CSAGNYEQYF.

This chain joins TRBV28 and TRBJ2-5; no firm D call. This CDR3 has 11 amino acids. V lost 6 bases, J lost 5 bases, and 7 bases lay in between. Germline V gives CDR1 MDHEN, CDR2 SYDVKM. DNA of the CDR3: TGTGCCAGCAGCCCCTATGAGACCCAGTACTTC. It codes for CASSPYETQYF.

The V gene is TRBV5-4, the J gene TRBJ2-1; the match to TRBD2 covers 12 bases. This CDR3 is 19 amino acids long. V was pared by 4 bases and J by 3 bases, with 14 bases of the junction left unmatched. Germline V gene data show CDR1 as SGHNT and CDR2 as YYREEE (reference sequence). Here the CDR3 reads CASSGKRTSGARGYNEQFF. In DNA, the CDR3 is TGTGCCAGCAGCGGAAAGAGGACTAGCGGGGCCCGAGGCTACAATGAGCAGTTCTTC.

The chain carries TRBV20-1 and TRBJ1-5; D is uncertain. Germline V CDR1 and CDR2: DFQATT, SNEGSKA (reference sequence). The CDR3 is made up of 9 amino acids. V lost 5 bases and J 8 bases, leaving 4 bases between the germline ends. The CDR3 region has the DNA TGCAGTGCTGGGAAGCCCCAGCATTTT. This translates into CSAGKPQHF.

V and J are TRBV7-8 and TRBJ2-7; D unresolved. Trimming left V 1 base short and J 0 bases short, with 10 bases between. Germline V lookup: CDR1 SGHVS, CDR2 FQNEAQ. The CDR3 contains 15 residues. The CDR3 region is CASSLVSGNSYEQYF. CDR3 nucleotides: TGTGCCAGCAGCTTAGTTTCTGGGAACTCCTACGAGCAGTACTTC.

The chain is built from TRBV9 and TRBJ2-3, with D tentatively TRBD1 (5 bases). V dropped 0 bases and J dropped 4 bases, with 12 bases sitting between them. Germline V lookup: CDR1 SGDLS, CDR2 YYNGEE. The CDR3 has 15 residues. CDR3 region: CASSVGWGRSDTQYF. The CDR3 DNA follows: TGTGCCAGCAGCGTAGGTTGGGGCCGATCAGATACGCAGTATTTT.

V is TRBV29-1 and J is TRBJ1-3; 8 bases align to TRBD1. The V segment lost 4 bases and the J segment 4 bases; nucleotides outside the gene matches: 3. CDR1 SQVTM and CDR2 ANQGSEA come from the germline V gene. The CDR3 totals 13 residues. The CDR3 nucleotides read TGCAGCGTTGTTAGGACAGGGGGAAACACCATATATTTT. This encodes CSVVRTGGNTIYF.

The J gene is TRBJ2-1, the V gene TRBV7-3; the D gene could be TRBD1 or TRBD2 (5 bases each). The germline CDR1 and CDR2 sequences are SGHTA and FQGTGA. The CDR3 length is 12 residues. The V end was cut by 2 bases, the J end by 10 bases, with 9 bases between. The DNA for the CDR3 is TGTGCCAGCAGCTTAGGGTGGGGGGAGCAGTTCTTC. Translating it yields CASSLGWGEQFF.

This clone was counted a few times. CDR3 nucleotides: TGTGCCAGCAGCCCCGGGACAGGGGAATACTATGGCTACACCTTC. Translated, it gives CASSPGTGEYYGYTF. J is TRBJ1-2 and V is TRBV7-9; 10 bases map to TRBD1. Per germline, CDR1 SEHNR and CDR2 FQNEAQ (reference sequence). There are 15 residues in the CDR3. Losses at the gene ends were 5 bases for V and 3 bases for J; bases not matched to a gene: 6.